The present TCR beta chain was sequenced within a study of T-cell reconstitution after alpha-beta-depleted transplantation in children. Study results and caveats: Reports say that about two months after transplant, the alpha-beta T cells came out of several hundred graft clones that had expanded. Some patients' high day-60 TCRbeta diversity was attributed to recipient cells surviving conditioning.

V lost 3 bases and J 4 bases, leaving 10 bases between the germline ends. There are 14 residues in the CDR3. This sample's TCRbeta library carried unique molecular identifier barcodes. TCRdb reanalysed the PCR reads using MiXCR and keeps one entry per CDR3 protein. The sample holds approximately 350,000 distinct CDR3 sequences, 15% to 20% seen once. In regard to this clonotype: The antigen remains undetermined. This could be a read error, since a much larger clone is one nucleotide away.

This receptor was identified in a male patient aged 2-10 years who had a stem cell transplant for acute lymphoblastic leukemia, so the T cells may come from the graft donor. V and J are TRBV12-3 or TRBV12-4 and TRBJ1-3, with unresolved D. The specimen was PBMCs, mostly from graft donor cells, collected 360 days after TCRalphabeta/CD19-depleted stem cell transplant. The CDR3 here is CASSLNSRGNTIYF. CDR3 DNA: TGTGCCAGCAGTTTGAATAGTCGGGGAAACACCATATATTTT.